One TCR beta chain is described in this entry. Profiling relied on immunoSEQ multiplex PCR, and the TCRdb table lists in-frame clones only, not all of them. This sample has 65,000 to 70,000 clones, with around 92% found just once. The data derive from a study of blood T cell repertoires in COVID-19. Turning to the study itself: The United States, Italy and Spain provided the acute and convalescent COVID-19 samples.

V was pared by 6 bases and J by 0 bases, with 15 bases between. The CDR3 runs 16 residues. Germline CDR1 is MDHEN and CDR2 is SYDVKM. This chain joins TRBV28 and TRBJ2-1, with D possibly matching TRBD1 (7 bases). This TCR derives from a human donor with active COVID-19. The donor label of this sample is uncertain. Sample: peripheral blood. CDR3 coding DNA: TGTGCCAGCAGAACCCAGGGGGGCGGCTCCTACAATGAGCAGTTCTTC. It encodes CASRTQGGGSYNEQFF.